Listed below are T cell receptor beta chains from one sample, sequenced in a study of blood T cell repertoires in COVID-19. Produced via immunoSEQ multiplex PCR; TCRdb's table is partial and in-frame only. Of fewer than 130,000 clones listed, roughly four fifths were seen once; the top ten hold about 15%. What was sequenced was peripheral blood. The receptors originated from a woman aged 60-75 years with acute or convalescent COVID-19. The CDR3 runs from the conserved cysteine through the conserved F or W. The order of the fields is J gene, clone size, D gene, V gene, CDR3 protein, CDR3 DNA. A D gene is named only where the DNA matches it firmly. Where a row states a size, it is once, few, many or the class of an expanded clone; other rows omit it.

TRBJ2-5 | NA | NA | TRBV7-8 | CASSPRTSQETQYF | TGTGCCAGCAGCCCGCGCACTAGCCAAGAGACCCAGTACTTC
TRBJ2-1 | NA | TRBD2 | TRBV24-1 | CATSDFSGDSGSYNEQFF | TGTGCCACCAGTGATTTTTCGGGGGATAGCGGGAGCTACAATGAGCAGTTCTTC
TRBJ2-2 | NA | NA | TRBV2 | CASSEQGMASANTGELFF | TGTGCCAGCAGTGAGCAGGGTATGGCTTCCGCGAACACCGGGGAGCTGTTTTTT
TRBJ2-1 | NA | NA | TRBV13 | CASSSEGGERNEQFF | TGTGCCAGCAGCTCAGAGGGGGGGGAACGGAATGAGCAGTTCTTC
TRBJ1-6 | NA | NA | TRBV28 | CASSLNGGEADSPLHF | TGTGCCAGCAGTTTAAACGGTGGGGAGGCGGATTCACCCCTCCACTTT
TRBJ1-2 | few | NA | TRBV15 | CATSWGVNYGYTF | TGTGCCACCAGCTGGGGGGTTAACTATGGCTACACCTTC
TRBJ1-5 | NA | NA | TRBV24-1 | CATSENREQPQHF | TGTGCCACCAGTGAAAACAGGGAGCAGCCCCAGCATTTT
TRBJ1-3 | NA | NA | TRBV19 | CASALQGTGNTIYF | TGTGCCAGTGCACTTCAGGGTACTGGAAACACCATATATTTT
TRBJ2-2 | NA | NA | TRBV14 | CASSGLAGQDTGELFF | TGTGCCAGCAGTGGTCTCGCGGGTCAGGACACCGGGGAGCTGTTTTTT
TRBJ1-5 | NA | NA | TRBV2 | CASDPGSQPQHF | TGTGCCAGCGACCCTGGGAGTCAGCCCCAGCATTTT
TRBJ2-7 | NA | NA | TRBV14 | CASSQSIREQYF | TGTGCCAGCAGCCAATCTATCCGGGAGCAGTACTTC
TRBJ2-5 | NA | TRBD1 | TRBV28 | CASSSLGTEETQYF | TGTGCCAGCAGTTCCCTTGGGACAGAGGAGACCCAGTACTTC
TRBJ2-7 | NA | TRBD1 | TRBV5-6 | CASSFLTGGHYEQYF | TGTGCCAGCAGCTTTCTGACAGGGGGCCACTACGAGCAGTACTTC
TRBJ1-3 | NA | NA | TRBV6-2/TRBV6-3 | CASSYGGLGNTIYF | TGTGCCAGCAGTTACGGAGGACTCGGAAACACCATATATTTT
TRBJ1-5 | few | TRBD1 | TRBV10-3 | CAISKTTGGRSNQPQHF | TGTGCCATCAGTAAAACGACAGGGGGAAGAAGCAATCAGCCCCAGCATTTT
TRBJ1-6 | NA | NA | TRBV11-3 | CASSLRGNSPLHF | TGTGCCAGCAGCTTACGGGGTAATTCACCCCTCCACTTT
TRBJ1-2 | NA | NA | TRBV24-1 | CATSETGRAGGYTF | TGTGCCACCAGTGAAACCGGGCGGGCAGGAGGCTACACCTTC
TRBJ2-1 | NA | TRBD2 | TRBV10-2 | CASRVAGGLDEQFF | TGCGCCAGCAGGGTAGCGGGGGGGCTGGATGAGCAGTTCTTC
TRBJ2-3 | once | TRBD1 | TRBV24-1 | CATSDLVRGQGGADTQYF | TGTGCCACCAGTGATTTAGTCCGAGGACAGGGGGGGGCAGATACGCAGTATTTT
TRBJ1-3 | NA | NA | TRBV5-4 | CASSLGQFSGNTIYF | TGTGCCAGCAGCTTGGGACAGTTCTCTGGAAACACCATATATTTT
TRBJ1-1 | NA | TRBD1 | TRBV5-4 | CASRPNRGGLNTEAFF | TGTGCCAGCAGGCCTAACAGGGGGGGTTTGAACACTGAAGCTTTCTTT
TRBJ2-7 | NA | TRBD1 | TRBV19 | CASSRRGTGGAERAYEQYF | TGTGCCAGTAGTAGGAGGGGGACAGGGGGCGCGGAGCGGGCCTACGAGCAGTACTTC
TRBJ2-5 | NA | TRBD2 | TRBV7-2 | CASSLGRLAARETQYF | TGTGCCAGCAGCTTAGGAAGACTAGCGGCCAGGGAGACCCAGTACTTC
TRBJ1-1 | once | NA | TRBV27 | CASSLNQGAFF | TGTGCCAGCAGTTTAAACCAGGGCGCTTTCTTT
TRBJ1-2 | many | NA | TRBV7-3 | CASSSAGTNYGYTF | TGTGCCAGCTCTTCGGCAGGAACTAACTATGGCTACACCTTC
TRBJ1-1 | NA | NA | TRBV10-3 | CAIRVQGGATEAFF | TGTGCCATCAGGGTTCAGGGAGGGGCCACTGAAGCTTTCTTT
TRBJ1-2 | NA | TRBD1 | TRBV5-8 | CASSVPPDRDGYTF | TGTGCCAGCAGCGTACCCCCCGACAGGGATGGCTACACCTTC
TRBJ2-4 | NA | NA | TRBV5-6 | CASSLVGEIQYF | TGTGCCAGCAGCTTGGTCGGTGAAATTCAGTACTTC
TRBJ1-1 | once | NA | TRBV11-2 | CASSLDTGMGTEAFF | TGTGCCAGCAGCTTAGACACAGGGATGGGGACTGAAGCTTTCTTT
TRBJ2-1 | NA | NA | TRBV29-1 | CSVGREGNEQFF | TGCAGCGTTGGGAGGGAAGGCAATGAGCAGTTCTTC
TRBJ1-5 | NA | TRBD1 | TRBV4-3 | CASSQTTGGNQPQHF | TGCGCCAGCAGCCAAACGACAGGGGGGAATCAGCCCCAGCATTTT
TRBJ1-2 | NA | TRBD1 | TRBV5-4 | CASSWDRDGYTF | TGTGCCAGCAGCTGGGACAGGGACGGCTACACCTTC
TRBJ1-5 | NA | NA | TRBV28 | CASRSDSYQPQHF | TGTGCCAGCAGATCGGACAGTTATCAGCCCCAGCATTTT
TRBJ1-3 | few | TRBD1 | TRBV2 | CASSMLRGLSGNTIYF | TGTGCCAGCAGTATGCTTAGGGGGCTCTCTGGAAACACCATATATTTT
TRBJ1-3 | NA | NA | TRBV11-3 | CASRGGGNTIYF | TGTGCCAGCAGGGGAGGTGGAAACACCATATATTTT
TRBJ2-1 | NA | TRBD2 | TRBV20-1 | CSASARGGGSEFF | TGCAGTGCTAGTGCGCGGGGGGGAGGATCGGAGTTCTTC
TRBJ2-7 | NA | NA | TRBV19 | CASSISAGLSYEQYF | TGTGCCAGTAGTATCTCCGCAGGGTTATCCTACGAGCAGTACTTC
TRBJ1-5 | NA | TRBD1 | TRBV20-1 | CSASGDSYQPQHF | TGCAGTGCAAGTGGGGACAGCTATCAGCCCCAGCATTTT